One sample yielded the 21 T cell receptor beta chains listed below, sequenced in a study of regulatory T cells in long-lasting Graves disease. Time point specified: persistent/refractory GD, antithyroid drugs over 5 years with positive TRAb. There was RNA extracted from PBMCs, and the TCR library was made from it. iRepertoire HTBI primers and Arm-PCR of CDR3 regions built TCR beta libraries. MiXCR was run by TCRdb on the multiplex PCR reads, yielding one entry per CDR3 protein. Of hundreds of thousands of distinct CDR3 sequences in the sample, roughly 23% are singletons; the top ten hold roughly 14%. Specimen: peripheral blood mononuclear cells (PBMCs), collected when the disease was refractory, from a patient treated with antithyroid drugs. The receptors originated from a female donor with Graves disease.

This clonotype occurred a few times. This sequence joins TRBV7-9 and TRBJ1-2; 11 bases align to TRBD1. The CDR3 runs to 15 residues. Germline CDR1 reads SEHNR; CDR2 reads FQNEAQ (reference sequence). J lost 7 bases, V lost 6 bases, and 10 bases had no gene match. DNA for the CDR3: TGTGCCAGCAGACTCACAACCGGGACAGGGGGTGGCTACACCTTC. Translation gives CASRLTTGTGGGYTF.

The rearrangement links TRBV5-6 to TRBJ1-6; D gene uncertain. Germline loops: CDR1 SGHDT, CDR2 YYEEEE. The CDR3 has 12 residues. Trimming cost V 5 bases and J 14 bases, with 14 bases left between them. The chain's CDR3 is CASSSDTFALHF. Here the CDR3 DNA reads TGTGCCAGCAGTTCAGACACGTTCGCCCTCCACTTT.

This clonotype was counted many times. This rearrangement joins TRBV12-3 or TRBV12-4 to TRBJ2-1; no reliable D call. Trimming removed 2 bases at V and 4 bases at J, with 9 bases between. This CDR3 is built from 14 residues. The CDR3 DNA is TGTGCCAGCAGTTTAATCGAGTTTTACAATGAGCAGTTCTTC. Encoded protein: CASSLIEFYNEQFF.

This CDR3 is CASSPKGLNEQFF. DNA of the CDR3: TGTGCCAGCAGCCCCAAGGGCCTTAATGAGCAGTTCTTC. The chain couples TRBV12-3 or TRBV12-4 to TRBJ2-1; D call uncertain. Trimming took 6 bases from V and 7 from J, leaving 13 bases between them. CDR3 length equals 13 residues.

The J gene is TRBJ2-5, the V gene TRBV20-1; maybe TRBD2 (6 bases). With 3 bases removed from V and 1 base from J, the gap between germline ends came to 15 bases. Germline CDR1 reads DFQATT; CDR2 reads SNEGSKA (reference sequence). The CDR3 loop spans 15 amino acids. The CDR3 reads CSASFWGVLQETQYF. The CDR3, as DNA: TGCAGTGCTAGTTTTTGGGGGGTGCTCCAAGAGACCCAGTACTTC.

Remarks on this clonotype: This may come from a read error, since a much larger clone is one base off. The CDR3 nucleotides read TGTGCCAGCAGCCGCAGAGCTAATGAAAAACTGTTTTTT. It codes for CASSRRANEKLFF. This chain links TRBV7-2 with TRBJ1-4; D is unclear. This CDR3 has 13 residues. Trimming removed 5 bases from V and 3 bases from J, with 7 bases in between. The germline CDR1 and CDR2 sequences are SGHTA and FQGNSA.

This clonotype appeared a few times. This chain uses TRBV20-1 with TRBJ2-2, with 9 bases identical to TRBD2. The germline gives CDR1 DFQATT, CDR2 SNEGSKA (reference sequence). Trimming took 7 bases from V and 7 from J; bases not matched to a gene: 7. The CDR3 covers 13 residues. In nucleotides, the CDR3 is TGCAGTGTCCGGACTAGCGTGGGCGGGGAGCTGTTTTTT. Translation gives CSVRTSVGGELFF.

This clonotype was seen a handful of times. V and J are TRBV7-2 and TRBJ2-2; 8 bases match TRBD1. Trimming removed 7 bases from V and 5 bases from J; junction bases left unmatched: 6. Germline-derived CDR1 and CDR2 are SGHTA and FQGNSA. CDR3 size: 14 residues. As DNA, the CDR3 is TGTGCCAGCATCGGGCAGGGGGCGACCGGGGAGCTGTTTTTT. Protein sequence: CASIGQGATGELFF.

This clonotype occurred a few times. The chain combines TRBV20-1 with TRBJ2-7; 13 bases agree with TRBD2. Germline-derived CDR1 and CDR2 are DFQATT and SNEGSKA (reference sequence). V was clipped by 5 bases and J by 2 bases; unmatched bases: 12. This CDR3 is 17 amino acids long. Here the CDR3 DNA reads TGCAGTGCTCCCGGGACAGCCGGACTAGCGGGAGCCTACGAGCAGTACTTC. This encodes CSAPGTAGLAGAYEQYF.

The rearrangement uses TRBV18 and TRBJ2-7; D might be TRBD2 (6 bases). The CDR3 loop spans 15 amino acids. The V end was cut by 3 bases, the J end by 4 bases, with 16 bases between. From germline, CDR1 is KGHSH and CDR2 LQKENI. This chain's CDR3 is CASSPPGSKPYEQYF. CDR3 nucleotide sequence: TGTGCCAGCTCACCCCCCGGGAGTAAGCCTTACGAGCAGTACTTC.

The genes are TRBV2 and TRBJ2-2, with D hard to call. The germline CDR1 and CDR2 sequences are SNHLY and FYNNEI. Trimming stripped 3 bases from V and 5 bases from J, with 10 bases between. This CDR3 has 14 residues. The CDR3 sequence is CASSENRATGELFF. In nucleotides, the CDR3 is TGTGCCAGCAGTGAGAACAGAGCAACCGGGGAGCTGTTTTTT.

This clonotype appeared many times. The J gene is TRBJ2-5, the V gene TRBV20-1; 8 bases line up with TRBD1. This CDR3 region has 13 residues. CDR1 is DFQATT, CDR2 SNEGSKA, per germline (reference sequence). J was trimmed by 7 bases and V by 3 bases; bases with no gene match: 7. The CDR3 DNA reads TGCAGTGCTAGCTGGGGGACAGGCGGGACCCAGTACTTC. Its protein product is CSASWGTGGTQYF.

This clonotype has a handful of counts. V and J are TRBV13 and TRBJ1-1; D might be TRBD1 (5 bases). Per the germline V gene, CDR1 is PRHDT and CDR2 is FYEKMQ (reference sequence). The V and J ends lost 7 bases and 2 bases respectively, with 17 bases between them. CDR3 length: 15 amino acids. The CDR3 loop reads CASTIVGGDNTEAFF. The CDR3 nucleotides read TGTGCCAGCACCATTGTGGGGGGGGATAACACTGAAGCTTTCTTT. The variable domain in full, completed from reference TRBV13 and TRBJ1-1, reads AAGVIQSPRHLIKEKRETATLKCYPIPRHDTVYWYQQGPGQDPQFLISFYEKMQSDKGSIPDRFSAQQFSDYHSELNMSSLELGDSALYFCASTIVGGDNTEAFFGQGTRLTVV.

J is TRBJ2-7 and V is TRBV20-1; 10 bases align to TRBD1. V was pared by 3 bases and J by 2 bases, with 7 bases of the junction left unmatched. CDR3 length: 15 amino acids. The germline V gene encodes CDR1 DFQATT and CDR2 SNEGSKA (reference sequence). The CDR3 region is CSARVTGTGAYEQYF. CDR3 nucleotides: TGCAGTGCTAGGGTGACCGGGACAGGGGCCTACGAGCAGTACTTC.

This clonotype was recorded at least ten times. Written as DNA, the CDR3 is TGTGCCAGCAGCTTAAAGGGGTTCCGAGATCAGCCCCAGCATTTT. As protein: CASSLKGFRDQPQHF. The chain links TRBV11-2 to TRBJ1-5; D is possibly TRBD1 (5 bases). This CDR3 spans 15 amino acids. The V gene lost 2 bases and the J gene lost 5 bases, with 13 bases spanning the gap. The V gene's germline CDR1 is SGHAT and CDR2 FQNNGV.

This clonotype has more than one count but fewer than ten. CDR3 residues: CASGTVGSGANVLTF. The CDR3 DNA is TGTGCCAGCGGCACTGTAGGCTCTGGGGCCAACGTCCTGACTTTC. V usage is TRBV6-1 and J usage is TRBJ2-6; the D is unclear. This CDR3 has 15 residues. Trimming cost V 8 bases and J 0 bases, with 11 bases left between them. Germline V gene data show CDR1 as MNHNS and CDR2 as SASEGT.

This clonotype was found many times. V is TRBV7-9 and J is TRBJ2-7; 10 bases agree with TRBD2. With V trimmed by 1 base and J by 2 bases, 2 bases remained unmatched. The CDR3 has 15 residues. Germline V gives CDR1 SEHNR, CDR2 FQNEAQ (reference sequence). The CDR3 DNA follows: TGTGCCAGCAGCTTAGTAACTAGCGGGGCCTACGAGCAGTACTTC. Translated, it gives CASSLVTSGAYEQYF.

This chain connects TRBV7-3 to TRBJ2-1, with TRBD1 identical over 8 bases. The CDR3 contains 13 residues. Germline CDR1 SGHTA, CDR2 FQGTGA. V shed 7 bases and J 5 bases; nucleotides not matched to a gene: 4. CDR3 protein: CASKDRVDNEQFF. CDR3 bases: TGTGCCAGCAAGGACAGGGTGGACAATGAGCAGTTCTTC.

This clonotype was counted many times. The rearrangement uses TRBV28 and TRBJ2-7, with D possibly TRBD2 on 6 matching bases. The V end lost 8 bases, the J end lost 2 bases, and 16 bases lay between the germline ends. Germline V gene sequence: CDR1 MDHEN, CDR2 SYDVKM. The CDR3 contains 14 residues. The CDR3 here is CASQRERGTYEQYF. DNA of the CDR3: TGTGCCAGCCAAAGGGAACGGGGGACCTACGAGCAGTACTTC.

In its sample, this clonotype was seen many times. The chain combines TRBV7-3 with TRBJ2-2; D is unclear. This CDR3 spans 14 amino acids. Germline assignment: CDR1 SGHTA and CDR2 FQGTGA. V dropped 8 bases and J dropped 0 bases, with 10 bases sitting between them. The CDR3 loop is CASRLGANTGELFF. CDR3 DNA: TGTGCCAGCCGGTTGGGCGCGAACACCGGGGAGCTGTTTTTT.

This clonotype was recorded many times. The rearrangement uses TRBV28 and TRBJ1-1; TRBD1 is a possible D gene (6 bases). In germline, CDR1 is MDHEN, CDR2 SYDVKM. V lost 6 bases and J lost 7, with 12 bases in between. The CDR3 has 12 amino acids. CDR3 DNA: TGTGCCAGCAGCTACCTAGGGGGTGAAGCTTTCTTT. It yields the protein CASSYLGGEAFF.